This T cell receptor (beta chain) was observed in a study of T-cell reconstitution after alpha-beta-depleted transplantation in children. General study points: Several hundred expanded graft clones reportedly were the source of alpha-beta T cells about two months after transplant. One year after transplant, T-cell counts and diversity came mostly from newly produced T cells.

Library preparation (for TCRbeta) was performed with unique molecular identifiers. One entry per CDR3 protein, called by TCRdb with MiXCR from the PCR reads. The sample lists a few hundred thousand distinct CDR3 sequences, about 9.9% seen once, with 23% in the top ten. V shed 4 bases and J 3 bases; nucleotides not matched to a gene: 5. Germline V gives CDR1 SQVTM, CDR2 ANQGSEA. The CDR3 spans 13 residues. This clonotype was recorded at least ten times. What it binds is not known. This specimen was peripheral blood, taken 180 days after TCRalphabeta/CD19-depleted stem cell transplant. The chain combines TRBV29-1 with TRBJ2-7, with 8 bases that match TRBD1. The receptor comes from a male patient aged 2-15 years who had a stem cell transplant for chronic granulomatous disease, so the T cells may come from the graft donor. The CDR3 sequence is CSVVPTGDYEQYF. CDR3 DNA: TGCAGCGTTGTCCCGACAGGGGACTACGAGCAGTACTTC.